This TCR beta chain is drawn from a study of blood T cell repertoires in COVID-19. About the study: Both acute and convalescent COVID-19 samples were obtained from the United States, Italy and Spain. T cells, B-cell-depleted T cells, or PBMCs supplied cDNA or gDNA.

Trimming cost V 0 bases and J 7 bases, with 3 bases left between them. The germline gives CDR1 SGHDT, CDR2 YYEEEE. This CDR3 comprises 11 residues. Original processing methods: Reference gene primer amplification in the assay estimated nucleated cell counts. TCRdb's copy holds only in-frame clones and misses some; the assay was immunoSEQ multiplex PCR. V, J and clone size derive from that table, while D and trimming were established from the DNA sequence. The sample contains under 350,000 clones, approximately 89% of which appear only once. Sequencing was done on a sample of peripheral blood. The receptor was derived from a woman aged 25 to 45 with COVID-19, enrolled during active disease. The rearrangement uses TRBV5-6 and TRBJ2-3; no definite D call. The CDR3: CASSLDNTQYF. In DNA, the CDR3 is TGTGCCAGCAGCTTGGATAATACGCAGTATTTT.